The 14 T cell receptor beta chains given below trace back to one sample, sequenced in a study of shared clonotypes between healthy human individuals. Naive CD8 cells comprised CD45RO-negative, CCR7-positively selected cells, excluding terminally differentiated effector memory CD45RA+ cells. Produced via immunoSEQ multiplex PCR; TCRdb's table is partial and in-frame only. Of about 2 million clones in the sample, approximately 94% were seen once. The sample taken for sequencing was naive CD8+ T cells sorted from blood. The receptor source for this set is a man in his late teens or twenties in good health.

Written as DNA, the CDR3 is TGTGCCAGCAGTTACTCGCATGGGTCTAACATTCAGTACTTC. Its translation is CASSYSHGSNIQYF. This chain links TRBV6-5 with TRBJ2-4; unclear D gene. V was trimmed by 0 bases and J by 7 bases, leaving 10 bases between them. Germline V gene sequence: CDR1 MNHEY, CDR2 SVGAGI. The length of the CDR3 is 14 residues.

The genes are TRBV9 and TRBJ2-3; D gene ambiguous. Trimming took off 4 bases at V and 6 bases at J, with 15 bases between the two ends. In germline, CDR1 is SGDLS, CDR2 YYNGEE. The CDR3 contains 14 residues. DNA of the CDR3: TGTGCCAGCAGCCCATCGCCGCGAGTGGATACGCAGTATTTT. Its protein product is CASSPSPRVDTQYF.

The chain combines TRBV27 with TRBJ1-1; TRBD1 might be the D (5 bases). The CDR3 runs 15 residues. Germline lookup yields CDR1 MNHEY and CDR2 SMNVEV (reference sequence). With 5 bases removed from V and 3 bases from J, the gap between germline ends came to 16 bases. DNA for the CDR3: TGTGCCAGCAGTCCGCCGGGATTAGGGGACACTGAAGCTTTCTTT. This sequence encodes CASSPPGLGDTEAFF.

J is TRBJ2-1 and V is TRBV6-5, with 8 bases identical to TRBD2. CDR1 is MNHEY and CDR2 is SVGAGI in the germline V gene. V dropped 5 bases and J dropped 8; count of bases not matched to a gene: 8. This CDR3 contains 14 residues. CDR3 DNA: TGTGCCAGCAGTAGTTTAGCGGGGCTGGATGAGCAGTTCTTC. Amino acids: CASSSLAGLDEQFF.

In its sample, this clone was seen once. This rearrangement joins TRBV6-1 to TRBJ2-5; TRBD2 agrees at 10 bases. Germline assignment: CDR1 MNHNS and CDR2 SASEGT. The trim removed 3 bases at V and 1 base at J, leaving 8 bases unmatched. This CDR3 contains 17 residues. This chain's CDR3 is CASSETQRGGSQETQYF. In DNA, the CDR3 is TGTGCCAGCAGTGAGACACAGCGGGGGGGGTCCCAAGAGACCCAGTACTTC.

The chain carries TRBV6-5 and TRBJ2-1; D remains ambiguous. This CDR3 has 14 amino acids. V dropped 0 bases and J dropped 10 bases, with 13 bases sitting between them. Germline lookup yields CDR1 MNHEY and CDR2 SVGAGI. CDR3 sequence reads: CASSYSDPFGEQFF. The CDR3 nucleotides are TGTGCCAGCAGTTACTCGGACCCATTCGGGGAGCAGTTCTTC.

This rearrangement joins TRBV4-3 to TRBJ2-7; 9 bases match TRBD2. Germline V lookup: CDR1 LGHNA, CDR2 YSLEER. The CDR3 sequence is 14 residues long. The trim removed 0 bases at V and 7 bases at J, leaving 4 bases unmatched. CDR3 sequence: CASSQDFLAGEQYF. As DNA, the CDR3 is TGCGCCAGCAGCCAAGATTTCCTAGCGGGAGAGCAGTACTTC.

The genes are TRBV4-2 and TRBJ1-4; D possibly corresponds to TRBD1 (5 bases). Trimming cost V 0 bases and J 6 bases, with 17 bases left between them. In germline, CDR1 is LGHNA, CDR2 YNFKEQ. The CDR3 contains 17 residues. CDR3 protein: CASSQDSPGTEDEKLFF. The CDR3 nucleotides are TGTGCCAGCAGCCAAGATAGTCCCGGGACGGAAGATGAAAAACTGTTTTTT.

V is TRBV4-1 and J is TRBJ2-3; either TRBD1 or TRBD2 may fit D (5 bases each). The CDR3 has 16 amino acids. In germline, CDR1 is MGHRA, CDR2 YSYEKL. The V end was cut by 2 bases, the J end by 4 bases, with 16 bases between. The chain's CDR3 is CASSQTHGAPPDTQYF. The DNA of the CDR3 is TGCGCCAGCAGCCAAACCCACGGGGCCCCCCCAGATACGCAGTATTTT.

The J gene is TRBJ2-2, the V gene TRBV27; D is possibly TRBD1 or TRBD2 (6 bases each). CDR1 and CDR2 from the germline V gene are MNHEY and SMNVEV (reference sequence). CDR3 size: 15 residues. V dropped 0 bases and J dropped 7 bases, with 12 bases sitting between them. The CDR3 coding sequence is TGTGCCAGCAGTTTATCCCCGGGGGCATTCGGGGAGCTGTTTTTT. Amino acid sequence: CASSLSPGAFGELFF.

V is TRBV28 and J is TRBJ2-7; D is possibly TRBD1 or TRBD2 (5 bases each). The CDR3 is 15 amino acids. V was shortened by 3 bases and J by 5 bases, with 17 bases between the two germline ends. The germline CDR1 and CDR2 sequences are MDHEN and SYDVKM. CDR3 in amino acids: CASSLSGTPDHEQYF. CDR3 coding DNA: TGTGCCAGCAGTTTGTCCGGGACGCCCGACCACGAGCAGTACTTC.

This chain connects TRBV9 to TRBJ2-5; 9 bases agree with TRBD1. The germline CDR1 and CDR2 sequences are SGDLS and YYNGEE. The trim removed 3 bases at V and 5 bases at J, leaving 5 bases unmatched. CDR3 length: 14 residues. CDR3: CASSGNRGRETQYF. Written as DNA, the CDR3 is TGTGCCAGCAGCGGAAACAGGGGGCGGGAGACCCAGTACTTC.

This sequence joins TRBV5-4 and TRBJ2-1, with 7 bases lining up with TRBD1. Germline V gene data show CDR1 as SGHNT and CDR2 as YYREEE (reference sequence). Trimming at V came to 0 bases and at J to 9 bases, leaving 12 bases not matched to a gene. The CDR3 length is 16 residues. This CDR3 reads CASSLEARQGRTEQFF. CDR3 in DNA: TGTGCCAGCAGCTTGGAGGCGCGACAGGGCCGTACTGAGCAGTTCTTC.

V and J are TRBV13 and TRBJ2-3; 9 bases align to TRBD2. The CDR3 has 17 residues. J was trimmed by 1 base and V by 5 bases; bases with no gene match: 10. CDR1 is PRHDT and CDR2 is FYEKMQ in the germline V gene (reference sequence). The chain's CDR3 is CASSKRAGGPGTDTQYF. CDR3 DNA sequence: TGTGCCAGCAGCAAGAGGGCGGGGGGGCCTGGCACAGATACGCAGTATTTT.